This entry describes one T cell receptor beta chain. This sample is part of a study of blood T cells in healthy people across ages. Alongside a J-beta primer mix, a sample-barcoded 5' primer served in a second PCR lasting about 7 to 12 cycles. TCRdb re-analysed the 5' RACE reads in MiXCR, keeping a single row per CDR3 protein. The data contain 1.5 million to 2 million distinct CDR3 sequences, 28% of them singletons. V lost 6 bases to trimming and J lost 5 bases, with 19 bases between them. This CDR3 has 14 residues. Germline V CDR1 and CDR2: DFQATT, SNEGSKA (reference sequence). This receptor was identified in a woman aged 30 to 39 in good health. V usage is TRBV20-1 and J usage is TRBJ2-5, with no clear D. What was sequenced was blood. CDR3 sequence (DNA): TGCAGTGCAGAAGATACGAAGGTGGATGAGACCCAGTACTTC. Its translation is CSAEDTKVDETQYF.